Here is one TCR beta chain with its context. Its cognate antigen is unknown. The sample belongs to a study of CD8+ T cells in alopecia areata. cDNA prepared by RNA extraction and subsequent reverse transcription served as the template for sequencing. Data came from immunoSEQ multiplex PCR; TCRdb stores just in-frame clones and leaves some out. The sample contains some 51,000 clones, around 96% of which appear only once. The CDR3 has 15 residues. The V gene's germline CDR1 is SGDLS and CDR2 YYNGEE. V was clipped by 0 bases and J by 3 bases, with 12 bases between them. Study outcomes and limitations: For lesional scalp, especially alopecia totalis/universalis, clonality was higher than in normal scalp. Compared with mice, patients displayed less clear TCR sharing, possibly for HLA-related reasons.

The chain combines TRBV9 with TRBJ2-5, with D perhaps matching TRBD1 or TRBD2 (5 bases each). The clonotype originates from a human donor with alopecia areata. Here the sequenced sample was CD8+ T cells sorted from blood, taken at week 0. The CDR3, as DNA: TGTGCCAGCAGCGTAGTTGGGACGCTGAAAGAGACCCAGTACTTC. Its translation is CASSVVGTLKETQYF. Using reference TRBV9 and TRBJ2-5 for the parts outside the CDR3, the full variable domain is DSGVTQTPKHLITATGQRVTLRCSPRSGDLSVYWYQQSLDQGLQFLIQYYNGEERAKGNILERFSAQQFPDLHSELNLSSLELGDSALYFCASSVVGTLKETQYFGPGTRLLVL.